Following are 11 T cell receptor beta chains from one sample sequenced in a study of vaccination and CD4 T cells after COVID-19 (dated by TCRdb to between 2021 and 2022). Receptors were amplified or captured by PCR. Data came from an Illumina iSeq 100. TCR sequencing of DNA from cultured CD4+ T cells used the Oncomine TCR Beta short-read assay at the Johns Hopkins FTIC core. TCRdb trimmed public reads at Q25 via fastp, called clones via MiXCR and kept in-frame beta chains. Identical CDR3 protein sequences are pooled into one entry, listed with their most common genes and DNA. The sample table lists more than 10,000 distinct CDR3 sequences, more than 45% of them with a count of one. The ten biggest clones cover over 20% of the sample. The treatment or condition label on this specimen signifies: approximately 9-day PBMC culture with coronavirus spike peptide pools or control peptides (ViraFEST assay).

These TCRs' antigens remain unknown. Sequenced input: CD4+ T cells from blood, cultured in vitro. The receptor set was obtained from a human donor who had recovered from COVID-19.

J is TRBJ2-1 and V is TRBV7-3; 7 bases are shared with TRBD2. The CDR3 contains 15 residues. Per the germline V gene, CDR1 is SGHTA and CDR2 is FQGTGA. V trimming: 2 bases; J trimming: 6 bases; junction bases outside the gene matches: 7. The CDR3 bases are TGTGCCAGCAGCTTAGGAGCGGGATCGGCCAATGAGCAGTTCTTC. Its translation: CASSLGAGSANEQFF. Full variable domain (rest looked up from reference TRBV7-3 and TRBJ2-1): GAGVSQTPSNKVTEKGKYVELRCDPISGHTALYWYRQSLGQGPEFLIYFQGTGAADDSGLPNDRFFAVRPEGSVSTLKIQRTERGDSAVYLCASSLGAGSANEQFFGPGTRLTVL.

This clonotype was seen more than once but under ten times. V is TRBV6-5 and J is TRBJ1-5; 8 positions match TRBD1. The trim removed 0 bases at V and 7 bases at J, leaving 2 bases unmatched. The CDR3 runs to 14 residues. Per the germline V gene, CDR1 is MNHEY and CDR2 is SVGAGI. CDR3 in amino acids: CASSYSTGDQPQHF. CDR3 sequence (DNA): TGTGCCAGCAGTTACTCGACAGGGGACCAGCCCCAGCATTTT.

As concerns this clonotype: At one end, the junction sequence differs from germline, possibly due to a read error. This rearrangement joins TRBV7-2 to TRBJ2-5; 7 nucleotides match TRBD2. The CDR3 has 15 residues. CDR1 and CDR2 (germline): SGHTA, FQGNSA. CDR3 region: CVSSNSGSSQETQYF. CDR3 DNA sequence: TGTGTCAGCAGCAATAGCGGGTCATCACAAGAGACCCAGTACTTC. The full variable domain, its missing parts supplied by reference TRBV7-2 and TRBJ2-5, is GAGVSQSPSNKVTEKGKDVELRCDPISGHTALYWYRQSLGQGLEFLIYFQGNSAPDKSGLPSDRFSAERTGGSVSTLTIQRTQQEDSAVYLCVSSNSGSSQETQYFGPGTRLLVL.

A few counts support this clonotype. The rearrangement joins TRBV27 to TRBJ2-7, with a tentative D call TRBD2 (6 bases). Germline CDR1 MNHEY, CDR2 SMNVEV (reference sequence). The V end was cut by 5 bases, the J end by 7 bases, with 24 bases between. This CDR3 is built from 16 residues. The CDR3 here is CASSTFLREHNREQYF. DNA for the CDR3: TGTGCCAGCAGTACCTTTCTTCGGGAGCACAATCGTGAGCAGTACTTC.

The chain recombines TRBV2 with TRBJ2-5, with a possible D match to TRBD1 (6 bases). CDR1 is SNHLY, CDR2 FYNNEI, per germline. This CDR3 comprises 15 residues. Trimming removed 1 base at V and 7 bases at J, with 16 bases between. CDR3 sequence: CASSEGTTGGVTQYF. The CDR3 DNA reads as TGTGCCAGCAGTGAAGGGACGACAGGCGGAGTGACCCAGTACTTC. The variable domain in full, with the rest retrieved from reference TRBV2 and TRBJ2-5, is EPEVTQTPSHQVTQMGQEVILRCVPISNHLYFYWYRQILGQKVEFLVSFYNNEISEKSEIFDDQFSVERPDGSNFTLKIRSTKLEDSAMYFCASSEGTTGGVTQYFGPGTRLLVL.

This clonotype was counted a single time. The rearrangement uses TRBV7-3 and TRBJ2-6; TRBD1 is a possible D gene (5 bases). The germline gives CDR1 SGHTA, CDR2 FQGTGA. Trimming took off 4 bases at V and 0 bases at J, with 13 bases between the two ends. The CDR3 is made up of 17 amino acids. CDR3 protein: CASSSPGAYSGANVLTF. Here the CDR3 DNA reads TGTGCCAGCAGCTCCCCTGGGGCGTACTCTGGGGCCAACGTCCTGACTTTC.

The CDR3, as DNA: TGTGCCAGCAGCTCAATATACGACAGGGACCAAGAGACCCAGTACTTC. It translates to CASSSIYDRDQETQYF. V gene TRBV7-3 combines with J gene TRBJ2-5; 7 bases are shared with TRBD1. Looked up from germline, CDR1 is SGHTA and CDR2 is FQGTGA. The CDR3 runs to 16 residues. Germline trimming cut 4 bases from V and 0 bases from J; bases unmatched to any gene: 8.

This chain uses TRBV2 with TRBJ1-3; no clear D. CDR1 and CDR2 from the germline V gene are SNHLY and FYNNEI. The length of the CDR3 is 16 residues. Trimming stripped 3 bases from V and 0 bases from J, with 12 bases between. Here the CDR3 DNA reads TGTGCCAGCAGTGAGAGACGCCCGAGCTCTGGAAACACCATATATTTT. Its protein is CASSERRPSSGNTIYF.

The V and J genes are TRBV10-3 and TRBJ2-5; TRBD1 agrees at 9 bases. The CDR3 totals 15 residues. Germline lookup yields CDR1 ENHRY and CDR2 SYGVKD. V dropped 2 bases and J dropped 3; count of bases not matched to a gene: 4. DNA of the CDR3: TGTGCCATCAGTGAGGGGACAGGGTTCGAAGAGACCCAGTACTTC. Its protein is CAISEGTGFEETQYF.

The V call is TRBV25-1, the J call TRBJ2-7, with 8 bases matching TRBD2. This CDR3 is 15 amino acids long. Germline CDR1 reads MGHDK; CDR2 reads SYGVNS. Trimming took 6 bases from V and 7 from J; bases not matched to a gene: 14. Here the CDR3 reads CASSVRASGSEEQYF. The DNA for the CDR3 is TGTGCCAGCAGCGTTAGGGCCAGCGGGAGTGAAGAGCAGTACTTC.

The rearrangement links TRBV20-1 to TRBJ2-2; 7 bases map to TRBD2. The CDR3 spans 14 residues. Per germline, CDR1 DFQATT and CDR2 SNEGSKA (reference sequence). Unmatched junction bases numbered 5, after V lost 5 bases and J lost 2 bases. The CDR3 loop is CSAEGLLNTGELFF. The CDR3 coding sequence is TGCAGTGCTGAGGGACTACTCAACACCGGGGAGCTGTTTTTT.